This T cell receptor (beta chain) was sequenced during a study of shared clonotypes between healthy human individuals. Healthy HIV-negative adults without recent acute infections or vaccinations served as donors. The table came from immunoSEQ multiplex PCR; TCRdb's copy has only in-frame clones and leaves some out. This table holds some 2,500,000 clones, roughly 93% found once. Trimming took off 6 bases at V and 8 bases at J, with 17 bases between the two ends. CDR1 and CDR2 from the germline V gene are ENHRY and SYGVKD. The CDR3 totals 14 residues. This receptor was identified in a man between 18 and 29 years old in good health. Some clones in this sample may be carry-over from other donors' samples. Material: naive CD4+ T cells from PBMCs. Subset defined: CD45RA+ positively selected. J is TRBJ2-1 and V is TRBV10-3; D uncertain. The CDR3 DNA reads TGTGCCATCAGGCCTTCGGTTGGGAACTATGAGCAGTTCTTC. Residues: CAIRPSVGNYEQFF.